A selection of T cell receptor beta chains follows, all from one sample in a study of human T cells and chemical hapten exposure. TCRdb processed the RACE reads anew with MiXCR; each CDR3 protein has one entry. The sample has some 350,000 distinct CDR3 sequences; about 6% are singletons. Material: whole blood, obtained in connection with sensitization to the hapten diphenylcyclopropenone (DPC). Every receptor here comes from a woman between 18 and 29 years old with alopecia areata. Some clones in this sample may be carry-over from other donors' samples. Each CDR3 is given with its conserved first and last residue.

V | CDR3
TRBV6-5 | CASSGAGGTDTQYF
TRBV6-5 | CASRSLRTQSAEAFF
TRBV6-5 | CASADRNTGELFF
TRBV25-1 | CANGPGTLRGEFF
TRBV5-4 | CASSKDWSGTEAFF
TRBV4-2 | CASSQASQGADTQYF
TRBV14 | CASSTDRANYGYTF
TRBV28 | CASSLWDRHYTF
TRBV11-2 | CASSLDAGLARADTQYF
TRBV11-2 | CASRYGTEDKKLFF
TRBV5-6 | CASSLRGPQYF
TRBV5-5 | CASSARTGGGTEAFF
TRBV12-3/TRBV12-4 | CASSLALTGGANTEAFF
TRBV20-1 | CSAGGTAGETQYF
TRBV6-6 | CASSYVELGEQFF
TRBV29-1 | CSVTPLNTEAFF
TRBV6-4 | CASSVGGGAEAFF
TRBV28 | CASSYPPNHEAFF
TRBV7-9 | CASSLAYSRAGEKLFF
TRBV12-3/TRBV12-4 | CASSPTSGGYEQYF
TRBV2 | CASSEEGRPGGQPQHF
TRBV4-1 | CASSPVGTGRAYTF
TRBV21-1 | CASSAWRILAGPYNEQFF
TRBV11-3 | CASSLKQGAEAFF
TRBV6-1 | CASLSPVLAGASYNEQFF
TRBV20-1 | CSALGQGMETQYF
TRBV5-1 | CASSLGPQDRERNYGYTF
TRBV14 | CASSRGNPQYNEQFF
TRBV4-3 | CASSQRPSYNEQFF
TRBV3-1 | CASSPVVGQPQHF
TRBV7-2 | CASSLDSDEQYF
TRBV10-3 | CAISESTPAEGTDTQYF
TRBV7-9 | CASSFKGVGTGLALNTEAFF
TRBV4-1 | CASSHHRGNQPQHF
TRBV9 | CASSTWGQFSSGNTIYF
TRBV10-2 | CASSPTGVPLVEKLFF
TRBV7-6 | CASSLMPQRNTGELFF
TRBV2 | CASSVDWGEQYF
TRBV2 | CASSRDSFYEQYF
TRBV19 | CASSSIPGQGGQETQYF
TRBV10-3 | CAISDGTRYLHF
TRBV5-4 | CASSFEPSAPLHF
TRBV6-5 | CASGVGNTIYF
TRBV20-1 | CSATQTRSSTDTQYF
TRBV28 | CASSQRGQFEAFF
TRBV18 | CASSPDTQGDQPQHF
TRBV6-2/TRBV6-3 | CASTKTGIQPQHF
TRBV6-2/TRBV6-3 | CASSYGGGPTDTQYF
TRBV11-2 | CASSARKEGDTQYF
TRBV20-1 | CSAADGGRFPNYGYTF
TRBV10-3 | CASRTGAPSGANVLTF
TRBV7-9 | CASRSPGGPYNEQFF
TRBV12-3/TRBV12-4 | CASSSPGQSLSSYNSPLHF